The clone carrying this TCR beta chain was observed a few times. Its antigen is currently unknown. The sample belongs to a study of regulatory T cells in long-lasting Graves disease. General observations from the study: Newly diagnosed disease favored TRBV20-1 and TRBJ2-1 over persistent disease. Persistent patients had more shared public clonotypes (around 3,000) than new patients (966).

Generation of the TCR library employed RNA extracted from PBMCs. The EDTA tubes were filled with 8 to 9.5 milliliters of drawn peripheral blood. In TCRdb, the reads were re-called with MiXCR into one record per CDR3 protein. This table has about 700 distinct CDR3 sequences, around 55% appearing once. With 5 bases removed from V and 6 bases from J, the gap between germline ends came to 14 bases. This CDR3 spans 14 amino acids. The chain joins TRBV12-3 or TRBV12-4 to TRBJ2-1; no clear D gene. Sequenced here: peripheral blood mononuclear cells (PBMCs), sampled with antithyroid drug treatment, in newly diagnosed or persistent Graves disease (not recorded which). This TCR was sampled from a woman between 35 and 50 years old with Graves disease. The CDR3 loop reads CASSGLGVFNEQFF. The CDR3, as DNA: TGTGCCAGCAGTGGCCTGGGTGTATTCAATGAGCAGTTCTTC.